The 27 T cell receptor beta chains below all came from one sample that was sequenced in a study of T cells in localized non-small cell lung cancer (dated by TCRdb to the early 2020s). The receptor library was made with the immunoSEQ multiplex PCR assay. TCRdb took this table from immuneACCESS and kept in-frame rearrangements with V and J called. Such tables lack part of the clones; where checked against another copy, unresolved V genes explain under half of the gap, and the rest is unexplained. The sample yields roughly 77,000 clones; around 90% were counted once. 20% to 25% of the sample lies in the top ten. Sequencing used peripheral blood, obtained before any cancer treatment. Receptors originate from a woman aged 35-70 years with stage I squamous cell lung carcinoma.

As for this clone: A far larger clone is only one base removed, so a read error is likely. CDR3 loop: CAISEIGGSGANVLTF. CDR3 nucleotide sequence: TGTGCCATCAGTGAAATAGGAGGCTCTGGGGCCAACGTCCTGACTTTC. This chain uses TRBV10-3 with TRBJ2-6, with a possible D match to TRBD2 (5 bases). This CDR3 is 16 amino acids long. Trimming stripped 3 bases from V and 0 bases from J, with 9 bases between. Per the germline V gene, CDR1 is ENHRY and CDR2 is SYGVKD.

The chain couples TRBV4-1 to TRBJ2-5; TRBD1 matches 9 bases. In germline, CDR1 is MGHRA, CDR2 YSYEKL. CDR3 size: 15 residues. Germline trimming cut 4 bases from V and 5 bases from J; bases unmatched to any gene: 8. This CDR3 is CASSRPGQGRETQYF. CDR3 sequence (DNA): TGCGCCAGCAGCCGCCCGGGACAGGGTCGGGAGACCCAGTACTTC.

The V gene is TRBV7-3, the J gene TRBJ2-1, with 7 nucleotides matching TRBD1. Germline V CDR1 and CDR2: SGHTA, FQGTGA. The CDR3 has 15 residues. V lost 3 bases and J lost 6; bases outside the gene matches: 8. Here the CDR3 DNA reads TGTGCCAGCAGCTTGGACAGGATGATCGGCAATGAGCAGTTCTTC. Protein sequence: CASSLDRMIGNEQFF. Full variable domain (rest looked up from reference TRBV7-3 and TRBJ2-1): GAGVSQTPSNKVTEKGKYVELRCDPISGHTALYWYRQSLGQGPEFLIYFQGTGAADDSGLPNDRFFAVRPEGSVSTLKIQRTERGDSAVYLCASSLDRMIGNEQFFGPGTRLTVL.

The J gene is TRBJ1-5, the V gene TRBV19; D is perhaps TRBD1 (5 bases). This CDR3 region has 13 residues. The V and J ends lost 7 bases and 6 bases respectively, with 13 bases between them. Germline V gene data show CDR1 as LNHDA and CDR2 as SQIVND (reference sequence). The CDR3 protein is CASNGALSQPQHF. The CDR3 nucleotides are TGTGCCAGTAATGGGGCGCTGAGTCAGCCCCAGCATTTT.

The gene calls are TRBV5-1 and TRBJ2-1; 7 positions agree with TRBD1. Unmatched junction bases numbered 9, after V lost 0 bases and J lost 0 bases. This CDR3 has 18 amino acids. Per germline, CDR1 SGHRS and CDR2 YFSETQ. The CDR3 DNA sequence: TGCGCCAGCAGCTTGGTTCGGGTGGGACAGAGCTCCTACAATGAGCAGTTCTTC. Residues: CASSLVRVGQSSYNEQFF.

The J gene is TRBJ2-1, the V gene TRBV7-9, with TRBD2 identical over 12 bases. CDR1 is SEHNR and CDR2 is FQNEAQ in the germline V gene (reference sequence). J was trimmed by 6 bases and V by 5 bases; bases with no gene match: 11. The CDR3 runs 17 residues. The CDR3 nucleotides are TGTGCCAGCAGCCCCCTAGCGGGGGGGCCAGGGAGCAATGAGCAGTTCTTC. The encoded protein is CASSPLAGGPGSNEQFF.

V usage is TRBV4-2 and J usage is TRBJ2-7, with D possibly matching TRBD1 (6 bases). Germline lookup yields CDR1 LGHNA and CDR2 YNFKEQ. The CDR3 is 14 residues long. Trimming left V 3 bases short and J 7 bases short, with 16 bases between. The CDR3 is CASSHETGSGEQYF. CDR3 DNA sequence: TGTGCCAGCAGCCACGAAACAGGGTCGGGGGAGCAGTACTTC.

As DNA, the CDR3 is TGTGCCTGGAGTGTACACGGGGGGCGGGAGACCCAGTACTTC. It specifies CAWSVHGGRETQYF. V and J are TRBV30 and TRBJ2-5, with D possibly being TRBD2 (7 bases). Germline V gene data show CDR1 as GTSNPN and CDR2 as SVGIG (reference sequence). This CDR3 has 14 amino acids. Trimming took off 0 bases at V and 5 bases at J, with 13 bases between the two ends.

This chain links TRBV6-1 with TRBJ2-7; 10 bases match TRBD2. The V gene end was trimmed by 2 bases and the J gene end by 12 bases; junction bases not matched to a gene: 13. Germline-derived CDR1 and CDR2 are MNHNS and SASEGT. The CDR3 totals 15 residues. The chain's CDR3 is CASSERPAGGRWAYF. The CDR3, as DNA: TGTGCCAGCAGTGAAAGGCCAGCGGGGGGGCGGTGGGCGTACTTC.

This sequence joins TRBV7-9 and TRBJ1-1; 8 bases fit TRBD1. This CDR3 is 14 amino acids long. The germline V gene has CDR1 SEHNR and CDR2 FQNEAQ (reference sequence). Trimming at V came to 3 bases and at J to 4 bases, leaving 4 bases not matched to a gene. The CDR3 loop is CASSFNTGGTEAFF. The CDR3 region has the DNA TGTGCCAGCAGCTTTAACACAGGGGGCACTGAAGCTTTCTTT.

This clone appeared a single time. The V call is TRBV5-4, the J call TRBJ2-2; 7 nucleotides align to TRBD2. The CDR3 loop spans 17 amino acids. V shed 0 bases, J shed 4 bases, and the junction held 9 bases outside the gene matches. Looked up from germline, CDR1 is SGHNT and CDR2 is YYREEE (reference sequence). CDR3 nucleotides: TGTGCCAGCAGCTTGGACGTTCGCTGGGGGGGCACCGGGGAGCTGTTTTTT. This encodes CASSLDVRWGGTGELFF.

This clone turned up a few times. The chain combines TRBV7-9 with TRBJ2-5; D might be TRBD1 or TRBD2, each matching 6 bases. The CDR3 is made up of 14 amino acids. Germline assignment: CDR1 SEHNR and CDR2 FQNEAQ (reference sequence). The germline V and J ends were trimmed by 2 bases and 4 bases, with 11 bases remaining between them. Here the CDR3 reads CASSLSEGGETQYF. CDR3 nucleotides: TGTGCCAGCAGCTTATCCGAGGGGGGAGAGACCCAGTACTTC.

The CDR3 region is CASSSTGLAYETQYF. In nucleotides, the CDR3 is TGCGCCAGCAGCTCCACGGGACTAGCCTACGAGACCCAGTACTTC. The chain links TRBV5-1 to TRBJ2-5; 9 nucleotides line up with TRBD2. The CDR3 is 15 amino acids. Germline CDR1 reads SGHRS; CDR2 reads YFSETQ. V trimming: 3 bases; J trimming: 5 bases; junction bases outside the gene matches: 8.

J is TRBJ1-5 and V is TRBV21-1. TRBV21-1 has pseudogene status. The CDR3 totals 19 residues. The CDR3 DNA follows: TGTGCCAGCAGCAAAGACCCAGATGTGACAGGGAGGGTATGCCAGCCCCAGCATTTT. Translation: CASSKDPDVTGRVCQPQHF.

This chain joins TRBV15 and TRBJ2-7; TRBD1 agrees at 7 bases. The J segment lost 6 bases and the V segment lost 2 bases, leaving 4 bases of the junction unmatched. CDR1 is LNHNV, CDR2 YYDKDF, per germline (reference sequence). The CDR3 contains 13 residues. In nucleotides, the CDR3 is TGTGCCACCAGCAGACCAGACAGGGCCGAGCAGTACTTC. It specifies CATSRPDRAEQYF. The entire variable domain, with the rest obtained from reference TRBV15 and TRBJ2-7, is as follows: DAMVIQNPRYQVTQFGKPVTLSCSQTLNHNVMYWYQQKSSQAPKLLFHYYDKDFNNEADTPDNFQSRRPNTSFCFLDIRSPGLGDTAMYLCATSRPDRAEQYFGPGTRLTVT.

The rearrangement uses TRBV7-3 and TRBJ2-3; the match to TRBD1 covers 10 bases. V shed 3 bases, J shed 4 bases, and the junction held 4 bases outside the gene matches. Looked up from germline, CDR1 is SGHTA and CDR2 is FQGTGA. The CDR3 is 15 residues long. CDR3 coding DNA: TGTGCCAGCAGCTTGGGGACAGGGGTTCCAGATACGCAGTATTTT. Encoded protein: CASSLGTGVPDTQYF. The entire variable domain, with the rest obtained from reference TRBV7-3 and TRBJ2-3, is as follows: GAGVSQTPSNKVTEKGKYVELRCDPISGHTALYWYRQSLGQGPEFLIYFQGTGAADDSGLPNDRFFAVRPEGSVSTLKIQRTERGDSAVYLCASSLGTGVPDTQYFGPGTRLTVL.

In DNA form, the CDR3 reads TGTGCCAGTAGTTACGCACGGGGGACTGAAGCTTTCTTT. Amino acids: CASSYARGTEAFF. J is TRBJ1-1 and V is TRBV19, with D perhaps TRBD1 (5 bases). CDR1 and CDR2 from the germline V gene are LNHDA and SQIVND (reference sequence). V lost 5 bases, J lost 5 bases, and 12 bases lay in between. This CDR3 contains 13 residues.

The chain couples TRBV9 to TRBJ1-5; 10 positions agree with TRBD1. The junction had 5 bases not matched to a gene; V was cut back by 3 bases and J by 5 bases. Germline assignment: CDR1 SGDLS and CDR2 YYNGEE. CDR3 length: 15 residues. The CDR3 loop reads CASSGSGTGDQPQHF. As DNA, the CDR3 is TGTGCCAGCAGCGGATCCGGGACAGGGGATCAGCCCCAGCATTTT.

The chain employs TRBV6-1 and TRBJ1-5, with D perhaps matching TRBD1 (5 bases). Germline V gene data show CDR1 as MNHNS and CDR2 as SASEGT. CDR3 length equals 15 residues. The V and J ends lost 8 bases and 4 bases respectively, with 18 bases between them. In DNA, the CDR3 is TGTGCCAGCTCGGGGGGGAGTAGGGCGAATCAGCCCCAGCATTTT. Translating it yields CASSGGSRANQPQHF.

This rearrangement joins TRBV30 to TRBJ2-1, with 8 bases matching TRBD2. The CDR3 extends over 15 amino acids. The germline V gene has CDR1 GTSNPN and CDR2 SVGIG (reference sequence). V was clipped by 0 bases and J by 5 bases; unmatched bases: 6. In DNA form, the CDR3 reads TGTGCCTGGAGTGTTGGCAGCGGGGGCAACAATGAGCAGTTCTTC. Its protein product is CAWSVGSGGNNEQFF.

The gene calls are TRBV9 and TRBJ1-6; D may be TRBD1 (6 bases). The germline V and J ends were trimmed by 3 bases and 6 bases, with 13 bases remaining between them. The CDR3 contains 15 residues. CDR1 is SGDLS, CDR2 YYNGEE, per germline. This CDR3 is CASSAGQGFNSPLHF. Written as DNA, the CDR3 is TGTGCCAGCAGCGCCGGGCAGGGGTTTAATTCACCCCTCCACTTT.

The chain carries TRBV5-4 and TRBJ1-2; 8 nucleotides line up with TRBD1. V lost 4 bases and J lost 5; bases outside the gene matches: 13. CDR1 and CDR2 from the germline V gene are SGHNT and YYREEE (reference sequence). The CDR3 runs 16 residues. The CDR3 DNA is TGTGCCAGCAGCATTGGGACAGCCCAGGGGGCGTATGGCTACACCTTC. Amino acids: CASSIGTAQGAYGYTF.

The genes are TRBV4-1 and TRBJ2-3; no reliable D call. Germline CDR1 is MGHRA and CDR2 is YSYEKL. Trimming cost V 0 bases and J 4 bases, with 8 bases left between them. This CDR3 has 14 amino acids. The CDR3 region has the DNA TGCGCCAGCAGCCAAGACCCGGGCGCAGATACGCAGTATTTT. Translation: CASSQDPGADTQYF.

The rearrangement uses TRBV7-9 and TRBJ1-1, with a weak D call TRBD1 (5 bases). This CDR3 region has 15 residues. V shed 1 base and J shed 1 base, with 10 bases lying between them. The germline CDR1 and CDR2 sequences are SEHNR and FQNEAQ (reference sequence). CDR3 sequence (DNA): TGTGCCAGCAGCTTAGGGGGCGCCGGGAACACTGAAGCTTTCTTT. Protein product: CASSLGGAGNTEAFF.

V gene TRBV5-1 combines with J gene TRBJ1-4; maybe TRBD1 (6 bases). Trimming took 6 bases from V and 4 from J, leaving 16 bases between them. Germline CDR1 SGHRS, CDR2 YFSETQ. This CDR3 has 15 amino acids. The CDR3 DNA sequence: TGCGCCAGCACAACAGGGCACGAAAGTAATGAAAAACTGTTTTTT. Residues: CASTTGHESNEKLFF.

This clone was counted once. This sequence joins TRBV7-9 and TRBJ1-1; a weak D match, TRBD1 (5 bases). Germline V gene lookup returns CDR1 SEHNR and CDR2 FQNEAQ (reference sequence). The CDR3 spans 17 residues. Trimming stripped 0 bases from V and 3 bases from J, with 17 bases between. In DNA form, the CDR3 reads TGTGCCAGCAGCTTAGCGCTGAGGGGAACGGCCTACACTGAAGCTTTCTTT. Protein sequence: CASSLALRGTAYTEAFF.

The genes are TRBV6-1 and TRBJ1-1, with D tentatively TRBD1 (6 bases). Per germline, CDR1 MNHNS and CDR2 SASEGT. The V end was cut by 8 bases, the J end by 1 base, with 14 bases between. This CDR3 is 14 amino acids long. CDR3 sequence: CASVGHLANTEAFF. CDR3 sequence (DNA): TGTGCCAGCGTGGGACACCTGGCGAACACTGAAGCTTTCTTT.